A selection of T cell receptor beta chains follows, all from one sample in a study of cytomegalovirus exposure and HLA in healthy donors. Only in-frame clones appear in the TCRdb table, and some are missing; sequencing was by immunoSEQ multiplex PCR. The repertoire holds some 200,000 clones, less than 85% seen once, with 0.6% to 0.7% in the top ten. Sequencing used PBMCs. Receptors were obtained from a boy aged 10-17 years in good health and CMV-seronegative. Both conserved end residues are part of each CDR3. The D gene is left open where the match is weak. Where a row states a size, it is once, few, many or the class of an expanded clone; other rows omit it.

cdr3_nt cdr3_aa j_call d_call v_call clone_size
TGTGCCAGCAGCAAGGCGACAGGGGGCAATGGCTACACCTTC CASSKATGGNGYTF TRBJ1-2 TRBD1 TRBV9 NA
TGTGCCATCAAAGTAGCGGGGGCAGATACGCAGTATTTT CAIKVAGADTQYF TRBJ2-3 TRBD2 TRBV10-3 NA
TGTGCCAGTAGTCTGAGGATTGGCACTGAAGCTTTCTTT CASSLRIGTEAFF TRBJ1-1 NA TRBV19 NA
TGTGCCTGGGGACATCGCCTTTCCCTCTCTGGAAACACCATATATTTT CAWGHRLSLSGNTIYF TRBJ1-3 NA TRBV30 few
TGCGCCAGCAGCTTGGGACTAGCGGGGGGGCGGGGCACAGATACGCAGTATTTT CASSLGLAGGRGTDTQYF TRBJ2-3 TRBD2 TRBV5-1 NA
TGTGCCAGCAGCGAGAATCCGGGGACCTACAATGAGCAGTTCTTC CASSENPGTYNEQFF TRBJ2-1 NA TRBV7-2 NA
TGTGCCAGCAGCCAAGAAGGCGGGGACTCCTCCTACGAGCAGTACTTC CASSQEGGDSSYEQYF TRBJ2-7 NA TRBV4-2 few
TGTGCCAGCAGTACCGACTGGGGCGGGACCCAGTACTTC CASSTDWGGTQYF TRBJ2-5 NA TRBV5-4 NA
TGTGCAAGTCGCTTAGTGACGGGGGGAACCTTC CASRLVTGGTF TRBJ1-2 NA TRBV12-2 NA
TGTTCCAGCAGCTGGACAGGGGAGGGTGACACCATATATTTT CSSSWTGEGDTIYF TRBJ1-3 TRBD1 TRBV7-9 NA
TGCGCCAGCAGCCAAGATCTTTTAGGGGTTGGGGCGAACACTGAAGCTTTCTTT CASSQDLLGVGANTEAFF TRBJ1-1 NA TRBV4-1 NA
TGCGCCAGCAGCTTGTATGGGGGGGACACCGGGGAGCTGTTTTTT CASSLYGGDTGELFF TRBJ2-2 TRBD2 TRBV5-1 NA
TGTGCCAGCAGCTCCTGGGGACAGGGCCCTCGCAATGAGCAGTTCTTC CASSSWGQGPRNEQFF TRBJ2-1 TRBD1 TRBV5-4 NA
TGTGCCAGCAGTGGGGCCTCGTATACAATTTACGAGCAGTACTTC CASSGASYTIYEQYF TRBJ2-7 NA TRBV6-1 NA
TGTGCCAGCAGCCCCGGGACAGGGGCCACTGAAGCTTTCTTT CASSPGTGATEAFF TRBJ1-1 TRBD1 TRBV11-3 NA
TGTGCCAGCAGTGTTTCAGTTCACATGAACACTGAAGCTTTCTTT CASSVSVHMNTEAFF TRBJ1-1 NA TRBV2 few
TGTGCCAGCAGCGTAGGGGGACAGGTCAATCAGCCCCAGCATTTT CASSVGGQVNQPQHF TRBJ1-5 TRBD1 TRBV9 once
TGTGCCAGCAGTGGCCGGGACAGGGTAGGTGAGGCCCAGCATTTT CASSGRDRVGEAQHF TRBJ1-5 TRBD1 TRBV6-5 NA
TGTGCCAGCAGCCAAGTACGCCTGGTTGGGAGCTATGGCTACACCTTC CASSQVRLVGSYGYTF TRBJ1-2 NA TRBV14 NA
TGTGCCAGCAGTGGGACAGGGCCCCGGGGAGAGCAGTTCTTC CASSGTGPRGEQFF TRBJ2-1 TRBD1 TRBV7-3 few
TGTGCCAGCAGCTTGGAGGGAATCTACAGGGGGGGGACAGATACGCAGTATTTT CASSLEGIYRGGTDTQYF TRBJ2-3 NA TRBV5-4 NA
TGTGCCAGCAGTTACTCGGACAGGGTCTATGGCTACACCTTC CASSYSDRVYGYTF TRBJ1-2 TRBD1 TRBV6-5 NA
TGCGCCAGCAGTGCCGGGAGAAACTATGGCTACACCTTC CASSAGRNYGYTF TRBJ1-2 NA TRBV10-2 NA
TGTGCCAGCTCACCACTAGCGGGAGCCTACAATGAGCAGTTCTTC CASSPLAGAYNEQFF TRBJ2-1 TRBD2 TRBV18 NA
TGCAGCGTTGAAGTTTCCGGGGTTAACACCGGGGAGCTGTTTTTT CSVEVSGVNTGELFF TRBJ2-2 NA TRBV29-1 NA
TGTGCCAGCAGCTTCAAGGCAGAGGACACTGAAGCTTTCTTT CASSFKAEDTEAFF TRBJ1-1 NA TRBV7-9 NA
TGTGCCAGCAGTCACAACTACGAGCAGTACTTC CASSHNYEQYF TRBJ2-7 NA TRBV27 NA
TGTGCCAGTCGGACAGACCAAGAGACCCAGTACTTC CASRTDQETQYF TRBJ2-5 NA TRBV5-8 NA
TGTGCCAGCAGTAAACTTAGAGATACGCAGTATTTT CASSKLRDTQYF TRBJ2-3 NA TRBV27 NA
TGTGCCAGTAGTAGGTCCGTAGACTCCTACGAGCAGTACTTC CASSRSVDSYEQYF TRBJ2-7 NA TRBV19 NA
TGTGCTAGTGGTTTGAGAACAGGCACAGATACGCAGTATTTT CASGLRTGTDTQYF TRBJ2-3 NA TRBV12-5 NA
TGTGCCAGCAGTCACCCTGGGGGGGCTGATACGCAGTATTTT CASSHPGGADTQYF TRBJ2-3 NA TRBV27 few
TGTGCCAGCAGCTTAGTATCGACAGGGATGGACATTCAGTACTTC CASSLVSTGMDIQYF TRBJ2-4 TRBD1 TRBV11-2 few
TGTGCCAGCAGTTACCTCACGACAGGGTGGGACTATGGCTACACCTTC CASSYLTTGWDYGYTF TRBJ1-2 TRBD1 TRBV6-5 NA
TGTGCCAGCAGCTGGGGGGCACAGGGGGCAGCTAATGAAAAACTGTTTTTT CASSWGAQGAANEKLFF TRBJ1-4 TRBD1 TRBV7-9 NA
TGTGCCAGCAGACAGGGGCGCAATCAGCCCCAGCATTTT CASRQGRNQPQHF TRBJ1-5 TRBD1 TRBV6-5 NA
TGTGCCAGCAGCCCGATAGGCAGAATCTCCGACGGGGCTTTCTTT CASSPIGRISDGAFF TRBJ1-1 NA TRBV7-2 NA
TGTGCCAGCAGACGTCTCGCCTCGGGGACTGAAGCTTTCTTT CASRRLASGTEAFF TRBJ1-1 NA TRBV6-1 few
TGTGCCAGCAGTTCCTTTACCGACAGCTCAATACTGTTTTTT CASSSFTDSSILFF TRBJ1-4 NA TRBV28 NA
TGCAGCGCCCAGACAGGGGGCGGCACTGAAGCTTTCTTT CSAQTGGGTEAFF TRBJ1-1 TRBD1 TRBV29-1 NA
TGTGCCTGGAGTGTTGGCAGGGTAAACCAGCCCCAGCATTTT CAWSVGRVNQPQHF TRBJ1-5 NA TRBV30 NA
TGTGCCAGCAGCCAAGACGGGTACCAAGAGACCCAGTACTTC CASSQDGYQETQYF TRBJ2-5 NA TRBV14 NA
TGCGCCAGCAGCTTGTCCCAGTCCTTCAATGAGCAGTTCTTC CASSLSQSFNEQFF TRBJ2-1 NA TRBV5-1 NA
TGTGCCAGCAGGAAGACAGGGGCGAACACTGAAGCTTTCTTT CASRKTGANTEAFF TRBJ1-1 TRBD1 TRBV9 NA
TGTGCCAGCTCACCACGCACAATCTCTGGAAACACCATATATTTT CASSPRTISGNTIYF TRBJ1-3 NA TRBV18 NA
TGTGCCAGTCACGACAGCTCCTACGAGCAGTACTTC CASHDSSYEQYF TRBJ2-7 NA TRBV19 NA
TGTGCCAGCAGCTTTGAAGGACAGGCGACTTATGGCTACACCTTC CASSFEGQATYGYTF TRBJ1-2 TRBD1 TRBV11-2 NA
TGTGCCAGCAGCCCACTAACAGGGGCTGGGGCCAACGTCCTGACTTTC CASSPLTGAGANVLTF TRBJ2-6 TRBD1 TRBV5-4 NA
TGTGCCAGCAGTCCCGGCACAGATACGCAGTATTTT CASSPGTDTQYF TRBJ2-3 NA TRBV9 NA
TGTGCCAGTAGCTCTAGGACAGGGGGCGCGGAAGGCTACACCTTC CASSSRTGGAEGYTF TRBJ1-2 TRBD1 TRBV19 NA
TGTGCCAGTAGTATACCCGAGCTAGATACGCAGTATTTT CASSIPELDTQYF TRBJ2-3 NA TRBV19 once